This T cell receptor beta chain derives from a study of cytomegalovirus exposure and HLA in healthy donors. Overall study findings and caveats: The authors listed 150 to 200 TCR beta chains as cytomegalovirus-associated. In a later analysis, donors in an Asian-associated ancestry cluster reportedly had fewer N-insertions in productive TCRs than the cohort mean.

On this clone: Its specificity is not known.

The PCR was carried out with 60 Vbeta primers and 13 Jbeta primers. The repertoire was sequenced with immunoSEQ multiplex PCR; TCRdb's copy has only in-frame clones and lacks some. The data contain approximately 100,000 clones, about 79% of them seen just once; the ten biggest clones take up approximately 3.7%. V shed 0 bases, J shed 2 bases, and the junction held 1 base outside the gene matches. Germline V gene data show CDR1 as SGHTA and CDR2 as FQGNSA. The CDR3 is made up of 14 amino acids. The receptor comes from a female donor in good health and CMV-seropositive. Sequencing was performed on PBMCs. The chain recombines TRBV7-2 with TRBJ2-7; 7 nucleotides line up with TRBD1. CDR3 sequence: CASSLAGTAYEQYF. CDR3 DNA: TGTGCCAGCAGCTTAGCTGGGACAGCCTACGAGCAGTACTTC.